The text below deals with one T cell receptor (beta chain). Antigen: not known. Trimming removed 4 bases at V and 8 bases at J, with 12 bases between. Germline CDR1 is SGHDT and CDR2 is YYEEEE. The CDR3 has 13 amino acids. Assay used: immunoSEQ multiplex PCR; TCRdb lists only in-frame clones, some missing. The sample lists roughly 120,000 clones, around 88% occurring once. This entry belongs to a study of T cell responses to AZD1222 COVID-19 vaccine. Study-level information: Analyses pooled second doses at about 4 or about 12 weeks.

Study conclusions and caveats: Epitopes outside B.1.351 and B.1.1.7 mutated regions reportedly drew nearly half of spike TCRs. Spike-spanning, vaccine-associated CD4 TCRs were dominant at 160-218 and 743-854. The donors showed a predominance of white British ancestry and of females, with possible underestimation of clonal diversity.

The chain employs TRBV5-6 and TRBJ1-4; tentatively, D is TRBD1 (6 bases). This sequence was found in an adult in good health. Sequences were derived from peripheral blood, sampled on day 0 of AZD1222 vaccination. The CDR3 DNA reads as TGTGCCAGCAGCGCCAGGGGTCGGGAAAAACTGTTTTTT. Protein sequence: CASSARGREKLFF.